The source of this TCR beta chain is a study of blood T cell repertoires in COVID-19. Data came from immunoSEQ multiplex PCR; TCRdb stores just in-frame clones and leaves some out. Of roughly 100,000 clones listed, around 73% are singletons. Germline values: CDR1 SGHDT, CDR2 YYEEEE. The ends were cut back, 0 bases at V and 5 bases at J, with 20 bases in the middle. This CDR3 has 18 amino acids. This chain links TRBV5-6 with TRBJ2-2; possibly TRBD2 for D (6 bases). The TCR comes from a man in his sixties with active or convalescent COVID-19. Sequences were obtained from peripheral blood. The CDR3: CASSLVPQTSSGTGELFF. The CDR3 nucleotides read TGTGCCAGCAGCTTGGTCCCCCAAACTAGTAGCGGTACCGGGGAGCTGTTTTTT.